This T cell receptor (beta chain) was captured by sequencing in a study of blood T cell repertoires in COVID-19. For the study at large: Samples came from the United States, Italy and Spain, spanning acute and convalescent COVID-19. In each case, the material was cDNA or gDNA derived from T cells, B-cell-depleted T cells, or PBMCs.

In the original workflow: Scientists estimated how many nucleated cells there were by amplifying reference gene primers. Clones were sequenced by immunoSEQ multiplex PCR, and TCRdb holds only the in-frame ones, with some missing. V, J and clone size are taken as reported in that table, and D and trimming were inferred from the DNA itself. In the table there are 160,000 or so clones, roughly nine tenths of which are singletons. Germline assignment: CDR1 DFQATT and CDR2 SNEGSKA (reference sequence). V dropped 3 bases and J dropped 1 base, with 10 bases sitting between them. This CDR3 region has 14 residues.

The sample was peripheral blood. The chain uses TRBV20-1 and TRBJ1-5, with D uncertain. The source is a man aged 55 to 70 with active or convalescent COVID-19. This CDR3 reads CSASLGVSNQPQHF. CDR3 sequence (DNA): TGCAGTGCTAGTCTGGGAGTGAGCAATCAGCCCCAGCATTTT.